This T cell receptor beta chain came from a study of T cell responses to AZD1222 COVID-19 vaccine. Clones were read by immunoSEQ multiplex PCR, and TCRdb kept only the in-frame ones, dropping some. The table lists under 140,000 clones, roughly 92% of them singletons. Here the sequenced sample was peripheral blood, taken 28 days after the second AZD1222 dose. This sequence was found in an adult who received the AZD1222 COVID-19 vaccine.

The CDR3 bases are TGCGCCAGCAGCCCGGGGACGGTCCATTACAATGAGCAGTTCTTC. It yields the protein CASSPGTVHYNEQFF. V usage is TRBV5-1 and J usage is TRBJ2-1; D tentatively fits TRBD1 or TRBD2 (5 bases each). In germline, CDR1 is SGHRS, CDR2 YFSETQ. Trimming stripped 4 bases from V and 4 bases from J, with 15 bases between. The CDR3 spans 15 residues.